These 6 T cell receptor beta chains were all obtained from the same sample, sequenced in a study of Graves' ophthalmopathy and Graves' hyperthyroidism. Amplification of TCR beta CDR3 regions used RNA transcripts. A first-round RT-PCR used HTBI primers, followed by a second-round multiplex PCR. TCRdb passed the multiplex PCR reads through MiXCR, listing each CDR3 protein once. The profile shows 600,000 to 650,000 distinct CDR3 sequences, about 20% of them singletons. Specimen: peripheral blood. These receptors all stem from a woman in her late teens or twenties with stable Graves' hyperthyroidism. Some clones in this sample may be carry-over from other donors' samples.

This clonotype was observed at least ten times. CDR3 sequence: CASRRAGVAHEQYF. The CDR3 DNA reads as TGCGCCAGCCGTCGGGCAGGGGTTGCCCACGAGCAGTACTTC. The rearrangement uses TRBV10-2 and TRBJ2-7, with D possibly being TRBD1 (6 bases). CDR1 WSHSY and CDR2 SAAADI come from the germline V gene. Trimming stripped 8 bases from V and 5 bases from J, with 19 bases between. The CDR3 runs 14 residues.

The rearrangement joins TRBV11-2 to TRBJ2-2; D is unclear. The germline gives CDR1 SGHAT, CDR2 FQNNGV. This CDR3 is built from 14 residues. The V end lost 0 bases, the J end lost 3 bases, and 5 bases lay between the germline ends. This CDR3 is CASSLERDTGELFF. The DNA for the CDR3 is TGTGCCAGCAGCTTAGAACGGGACACCGGGGAGCTGTTTTTT.

This clonotype was recorded only once. V gene TRBV12-3 or TRBV12-4 combines with J gene TRBJ2-7; no clear D. The V and J ends lost 3 bases and 7 bases respectively, with 7 bases between them. This CDR3 has 11 residues. CDR3 coding DNA: TGTGCCAGCAGTTTCCTGAATGAGCAGTACTTC. Translating gives CASSFLNEQYF.

The V gene is TRBV12-3 or TRBV12-4, the J gene TRBJ2-7; 8 nucleotides line up with TRBD2. This CDR3 spans 15 amino acids. The V segment lost 6 bases and the J segment 3 bases; nucleotides outside the gene matches: 10. CDR3 residues: CASRNRAAGDYEQYF. The CDR3 DNA is TGTGCCAGCAGGAACAGAGCAGCGGGGGACTACGAGCAGTACTTC.

This clonotype was seen many times. The V gene is TRBV12-3 or TRBV12-4, the J gene TRBJ1-3; D may be TRBD1 (5 bases). V was cut by 6 bases and J by 0 bases, with 15 bases left in between. This CDR3 region has 16 residues. CDR3 sequence reads: CASSLGGTASGNTIYF. The CDR3, as DNA: TGTGCCAGCAGCTTGGGGGGGACGGCCTCTGGAAACACCATATATTTT.

This clonotype was detected a few times. The CDR3 ends on some other residue instead of the conserved phenylalanine or tryptophan, so this is likely a read error. The CDR3 reads CASSLAGSNQPQHL. The CDR3 coding sequence is TGCGCCAGCAGCTTGGCCGGAAGCAATCAGCCCCAGCATTTG. This sequence joins TRBV5-1 and TRBJ1-5; D call uncertain. Germline V CDR1 and CDR2: SGHRS, YFSETQ. The V end was cut by 0 bases, the J end by 1 base, with 5 bases between. There are 14 residues in the CDR3.